The 29 T cell receptor beta chains listed next were all sequenced from one sample in a study of CD8 T cells in ankylosing spondylitis. Using its own MiXCR run on the 5' RACE reads, TCRdb lists one record per CDR3 protein. The table includes hundreds of thousands of distinct CDR3 sequences, about 19% detected once. The sequenced material came from blood, either unsorted or a sorted T cell fraction (not recorded which). The source is a male donor with ankylosing spondylitis or in good health (not recorded which).

This clonotype occurred many times. The genes are TRBV11-1 and TRBJ1-1; 8 bases match TRBD1. Germline-derived CDR1 and CDR2 are SGHAT and FQDESV (reference sequence). The ends lost 5 bases at V and 2 bases at J; junction bases unmatched: 22. The CDR3 runs to 20 residues. CDR3 in DNA: TGTGCCAGCAGCACCGGACAGGGTGGGTCCCGGGGTTTGGGAAACACTGAAGCTTTCTTT. Residues: CASSTGQGGSRGLGNTEAFF. The variable domain in full, completed from reference TRBV11-1 and TRBJ1-1, reads EAEVAQSPRYKITEKSQAVAFWCDPISGHATLYWYRQILGQGPELLVQFQDESVVDDSQLPKDRFSAERLKGVDSTLKIQPAELGDSAMYLCASSTGQGGSRGLGNTEAFFGQGTRLTVV.

The chain carries TRBV3-1 and TRBJ1-1; no definite D call. Germline lookup yields CDR1 LGHDT and CDR2 YNNKEL (reference sequence). This CDR3 region has 16 residues. V lost 3 bases, J lost 1 base, and 15 bases lay in between. The CDR3 DNA sequence: TGTGCCAGCAGCCAGGATGGGGAGTTGCGGAACACTGAAGCTTTCTTT. It yields the protein CASSQDGELRNTEAFF. Filled out from reference TRBV3-1 and TRBJ1-1, the complete variable domain reads DTAVSQTPKYLVTQMGNDKSIKCEQNLGHDTMYWYKQDSKKFLKIMFSYNNKELIINETVPNRFSPKSPDKAHLNLHINSLELGDSAVYFCASSQDGELRNTEAFFGQGTRLTVV.

This chain links TRBV7-2 with TRBJ1-1; D unclear. V lost 1 base, J lost 4 bases, and 10 bases lay in between. Germline CDR1 and CDR2: SGHTA and FQGNSA. The CDR3 runs to 14 residues. Here the CDR3 reads CASSLVSGFTEAFF. As DNA, the CDR3 is TGTGCCAGCAGCTTAGTTTCCGGGTTCACTGAAGCTTTCTTT.

This clonotype was counted many times. The CDR3 DNA is TGCAGTGCTAGAGATCTCTATGGACTAGCGGGAGAGACCCAGTACTTC. The encoded protein is CSARDLYGLAGETQYF. The V and J genes are TRBV20-1 and TRBJ2-5, with 11 bases identical to TRBD2. V was pared by 0 bases and J by 4 bases, with 7 bases of the junction left unmatched. The CDR3 is made up of 16 amino acids. CDR1 DFQATT and CDR2 SNEGSKA come from the germline V gene (reference sequence).

This clonotype occurred a few times. The rearrangement joins TRBV12-3 or TRBV12-4 to TRBJ1-2; 7 bases align to TRBD1. The CDR3 sequence is 14 residues long. Losses at the gene ends were 3 bases for V and 8 bases for J; bases not matched to a gene: 9. CDR3 nucleotide sequence: TGTGCCAGCAGTTTTACGGACAGGCCGAGGGGCTACACCTTC. Amino acid sequence: CASSFTDRPRGYTF.

The V call is TRBV5-1, the J call TRBJ1-2; D is unresolved. CDR3 length: 16 amino acids. The ends were cut back, 6 bases at V and 0 bases at J, with 18 bases in the middle. Looked up from germline, CDR1 is SGHRS and CDR2 is YFSETQ. The CDR3 DNA sequence: TGCGCCAGCACCAATTACGGACTGGAAGCTAACTATGGCTACACCTTC. Residues: CASTNYGLEANYGYTF.

Comments on this clonotype: This may be a read error: a much more frequent sequence differs by one nucleotide. The chain combines TRBV10-3 with TRBJ1-2, with no clear D. The CDR3 has 12 amino acids. V shed 2 bases and J shed 4 bases, with 5 bases lying between them. The germline V gene has CDR1 ENHRY and CDR2 SYGVKD. The CDR3 spells CAISETAYGYTF. For the CDR3, the DNA is TGTGCCATCAGTGAGACAGCCTATGGCTACACCTTC.

This clonotype was recorded a few times. The V and J genes are TRBV3-1 and TRBJ1-1; possible D gene TRBD1, 5 bases. The CDR3 length is 16 residues. Trimming took off 3 bases at V and 3 bases at J, with 17 bases between the two ends. Germline values: CDR1 LGHDT, CDR2 YNNKEL (reference sequence). This CDR3 is CASSQGHLGLDTEAFF. The CDR3 nucleotides read TGTGCCAGCAGCCAGGGGCACCTGGGGTTAGACACTGAAGCTTTCTTT.

The V and J genes are TRBV6-5 and TRBJ2-6, with a weak D call TRBD1 (5 bases). Between the trimmed V and J ends, which lost 4 bases and 0 bases, there was a span of 7 bases. Germline lookup yields CDR1 MNHEY and CDR2 SVGAGI. This CDR3 has 15 residues. This chain's CDR3 is CASSWGFSGANVLTF. DNA of the CDR3: TGTGCCAGCAGTTGGGGCTTCTCTGGGGCCAACGTCCTGACTTTC.

The rearrangement joins TRBV5-1 to TRBJ2-5, with 8 bases aligning to TRBD1. With 2 bases clipped from V and 4 bases from J, the junction kept 10 bases outside the gene matches. Germline V gene sequence: CDR1 SGHRS, CDR2 YFSETQ. There are 16 residues in the CDR3. This CDR3 is CASSLGTGRVRETQYF. The DNA for the CDR3 is TGCGCCAGCAGCTTAGGGACAGGCCGTGTTCGAGAGACCCAGTACTTC.

The V call is TRBV27, the J call TRBJ2-3, with a possible D match to TRBD1 (6 bases). V was clipped by 4 bases and J by 7 bases, with 18 bases between them. This CDR3 is 15 amino acids long. CDR1 is MNHEY, CDR2 SMNVEV, per germline (reference sequence). The CDR3 loop is CASSSGDPRVYTQYF. CDR3 nucleotides: TGTGCCAGCAGTTCAGGGGACCCCCGGGTATATACGCAGTATTTT.

The V and J genes are TRBV10-3 and TRBJ2-1; TRBD2 might be the D (5 bases). The CDR3 totals 13 residues. V gave up 2 bases and J gave up 6 bases, with 8 bases separating them. Per germline, CDR1 ENHRY and CDR2 SYGVKD. CDR3 sequence: CAISEERINEQFF. The CDR3 DNA follows: TGTGCCATCAGTGAGGAGCGGATCAATGAGCAGTTCTTC.

This rearrangement joins TRBV5-1 to TRBJ2-4; possibly TRBD1 for D (6 bases). This CDR3 has 15 residues. Germline V gene lookup returns CDR1 SGHRS and CDR2 YFSETQ. V lost 2 bases and J 7 bases, leaving 16 bases between the germline ends. DNA for the CDR3: TGCGCCAGCAGCTTAGGGGGTACGGGGCCCAACATTCAGTACTTC. Amino acids: CASSLGGTGPNIQYF.

This chain links TRBV24-1 with TRBJ1-5, with 9 bases matching TRBD1. CDR1 is KGHDR, CDR2 SFDVKD, per germline. The CDR3 sequence is 15 residues long. V shed 3 bases, J shed 2 bases, and the junction held 1 base outside the gene matches. CDR3 amino acids: CATSDTGGGNQPQHF. The DNA of the CDR3 is TGTGCCACCAGTGATACAGGGGGCGGCAATCAGCCCCAGCATTTT.

Details on this clonotype: A read error is likely, as this CDR3 ends without the conserved phenylalanine or tryptophan. V and J are TRBV29-1 and TRBJ1-2; D is possibly TRBD1 (6 bases). The germline V and J ends were trimmed by 3 bases and 8 bases, with 10 bases remaining between them. This CDR3 contains 11 residues. Germline lookup yields CDR1 SQVTM and CDR2 ANQGSEA. CDR3: CSVDGGAGYTL. The CDR3 DNA follows: TGCAGCGTTGATGGGGGGGCCGGCTACACCCTC.

Only a few counts were recorded for this clonotype. The chain recombines TRBV20-1 with TRBJ2-2; 8 bases match TRBD2. The germline V gene has CDR1 DFQATT and CDR2 SNEGSKA (reference sequence). Trimming at V came to 0 bases and at J to 5 bases, leaving 8 bases not matched to a gene. The length of the CDR3 is 16 residues. The CDR3 is CSARDKGLEYTGELFF. The DNA of the CDR3 is TGCAGTGCTAGAGATAAGGGACTAGAGTATACCGGGGAGCTGTTTTTT.

The V gene is TRBV20-1, the J gene TRBJ2-1, with 8 bases aligning to TRBD2. After removal of 7 bases from V and 6 bases from J, the junction contained 14 bases not matched to a gene. The CDR3 extends over 15 amino acids. Germline-derived CDR1 and CDR2 are DFQATT and SNEGSKA (reference sequence). CDR3: CSVADANGGANEQFF. The CDR3 coding sequence is TGCAGTGTTGCCGATGCTAACGGGGGGGCCAATGAGCAGTTCTTC.

The rearrangement links TRBV20-1 to TRBJ2-7; D is unclear. V gave up 3 bases and J gave up 7 bases, with 16 bases separating them. This CDR3 is built from 13 residues. Germline loops: CDR1 DFQATT, CDR2 SNEGSKA (reference sequence). DNA for the CDR3: TGCAGTGCTAGGGCCCACGGCTTTGGGGAGCAGTACGTC. It encodes CSARAHGFGEQYV.

The chain combines TRBV6-5 with TRBJ2-5; D might be TRBD2 (6 bases). V shed 2 bases and J shed 5 bases, with 15 bases lying between them. The CDR3 extends over 15 amino acids. Germline values: CDR1 MNHEY, CDR2 SVGAGI. CDR3 region: CASSYGGRGGETQYF. CDR3 sequence (DNA): TGTGCCAGCAGTTACGGGGGACGCGGAGGGGAGACCCAGTACTTC.

Only a few counts were recorded for this clonotype. The V and J genes are TRBV11-2 and TRBJ2-3; 8 nucleotides align to TRBD1. V lost 0 bases to trimming and J lost 2 bases; unmatched junction nucleotides: 7. The CDR3 length is 17 residues. Per germline, CDR1 SGHAT and CDR2 FQNNGV. CDR3 protein: CASSLDMTGANTDTQYF. The CDR3 DNA reads as TGTGCCAGCAGCTTAGATATGACAGGGGCGAACACAGATACGCAGTATTTT. The entire variable domain, with the rest obtained from reference TRBV11-2 and TRBJ2-3, is as follows: EAGVAQSPRYKIIEKRQSVAFWCNPISGHATLYWYQQILGQGPKLLIQFQNNGVVDDSQLPKDRFSAERLKGVDSTLKIQPAKLEDSAVYLCASSLDMTGANTDTQYFGPGTRLTVL.

This clonotype was seen a handful of times. V gene TRBV12-3 or TRBV12-4 combines with J gene TRBJ1-5; TRBD1 agrees at 10 bases. The V and J ends lost 5 bases and 2 bases, in that order; junction bases with no gene match: 6. This CDR3 is built from 16 residues. The CDR3 region is CASSRSGTGGNQPQHF. The CDR3 nucleotides read TGTGCCAGCAGTAGGTCCGGGACAGGGGGCAATCAGCCCCAGCATTTT.

In its sample, this clonotype was seen many times. The chain employs TRBV6-4 and TRBJ2-3, with D possibly matching TRBD2 (6 bases). This CDR3 comprises 14 residues. Trimming cost V 5 bases and J 4 bases, with 13 bases left between them. Germline-derived CDR1 and CDR2 are MRHNA and SNTAGT. CDR3 sequence reads: CASSLGGGADTQYF. The CDR3 region has the DNA TGTGCCAGCAGTTTGGGGGGAGGCGCAGATACGCAGTATTTT.

The rearrangement uses TRBV7-9 and TRBJ2-3; 9 positions agree with TRBD1. Germline CDR1 is SEHNR and CDR2 is FQNEAQ (reference sequence). V lost 3 bases and J lost 5; bases outside the gene matches: 6. The CDR3 sequence is 15 residues long. The CDR3 region is CASSFGDREGDTQYF. As DNA, the CDR3 is TGTGCCAGCAGCTTCGGGGACAGGGAGGGAGATACGCAGTATTTT.

This rearrangement joins TRBV14 to TRBJ2-2, with D maybe TRBD2 (6 bases). This CDR3 contains 16 residues. The germline CDR1 and CDR2 sequences are SGHDN and FVKESK. The V gene lost 0 bases and the J gene lost 1 base, with 9 bases spanning the gap. The CDR3 sequence is CASSQEDGRNTGELFF. The CDR3 DNA reads TGTGCCAGCAGCCAAGAGGACGGGAGGAACACCGGGGAGCTGTTTTTT.

This clonotype was counted only a few times. This chain uses TRBV9 with TRBJ1-5; D is ambiguous. CDR1 is SGDLS, CDR2 YYNGEE, per germline. The CDR3 spans 13 residues. V lost 2 bases and J 1 base, leaving 4 bases between the germline ends. CDR3 DNA sequence: TGTGCCAGCAGCGTTGGCAGCAATCAGCCCCAGCATTTT. This codes for CASSVGSNQPQHF.

The chain uses TRBV7-9 and TRBJ2-1; D is perhaps TRBD1 or TRBD2 (5 bases each). Looked up from germline, CDR1 is SEHNR and CDR2 is FQNEAQ (reference sequence). Trimming left V 4 bases short and J 8 bases short, with 15 bases between. The CDR3 covers 14 residues. The CDR3 loop is CASSWEQGDDEQFF. CDR3 coding DNA: TGTGCCAGCAGCTGGGAGCAGGGTGACGATGAGCAGTTCTTC.

This clonotype was detected only a few times. V gene TRBV2 combines with J gene TRBJ1-2; D may be TRBD1 (5 bases). The CDR3 covers 15 residues. Germline V gene sequence: CDR1 SNHLY, CDR2 FYNNEI. With 7 bases removed from V and 5 bases from J, the gap between germline ends came to 20 bases. Written as DNA, the CDR3 is TGTGCCAGCACTCCCACCAGAGGGACTTATTATGGCTACACCTTC. It specifies CASTPTRGTYYGYTF.

The chain joins TRBV6-5 to TRBJ2-3; no reliable D call. Per the germline V gene, CDR1 is MNHEY and CDR2 is SVGAGI. The CDR3 has 14 amino acids. Trimming removed 1 base from V and 4 bases from J, with 9 bases in between. The CDR3 region has the DNA TGTGCCAGCAGTTACTTTCGTCCGTCAGATACGCAGTATTTT. This gives the protein CASSYFRPSDTQYF.

This rearrangement joins TRBV6-5 to TRBJ2-5, with D uncertain. Trimming left V 0 bases short and J 4 bases short, with 6 bases between. The CDR3 contains 13 residues. Germline assignment: CDR1 MNHEY and CDR2 SVGAGI. The CDR3 reads CASSYSVGETQYF. The CDR3 DNA sequence: TGTGCCAGCAGTTACTCGGTAGGAGAGACCCAGTACTTC.